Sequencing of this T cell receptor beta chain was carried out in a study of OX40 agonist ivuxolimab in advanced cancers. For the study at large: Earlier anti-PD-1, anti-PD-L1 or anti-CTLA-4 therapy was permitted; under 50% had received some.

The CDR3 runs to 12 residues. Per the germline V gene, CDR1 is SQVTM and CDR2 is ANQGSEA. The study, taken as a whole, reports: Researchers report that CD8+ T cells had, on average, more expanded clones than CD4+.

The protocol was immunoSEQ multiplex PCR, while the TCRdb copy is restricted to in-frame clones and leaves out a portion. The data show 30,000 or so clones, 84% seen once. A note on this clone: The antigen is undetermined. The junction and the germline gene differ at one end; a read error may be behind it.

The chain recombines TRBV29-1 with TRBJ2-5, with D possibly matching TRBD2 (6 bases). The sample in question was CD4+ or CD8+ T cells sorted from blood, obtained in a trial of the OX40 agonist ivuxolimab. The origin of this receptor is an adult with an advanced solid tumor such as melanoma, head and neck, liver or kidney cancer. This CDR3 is CSGEEGGETQYF. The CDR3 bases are TGCAGCGGTGAAGAAGGAGGGGAGACCCAGTACTTC.